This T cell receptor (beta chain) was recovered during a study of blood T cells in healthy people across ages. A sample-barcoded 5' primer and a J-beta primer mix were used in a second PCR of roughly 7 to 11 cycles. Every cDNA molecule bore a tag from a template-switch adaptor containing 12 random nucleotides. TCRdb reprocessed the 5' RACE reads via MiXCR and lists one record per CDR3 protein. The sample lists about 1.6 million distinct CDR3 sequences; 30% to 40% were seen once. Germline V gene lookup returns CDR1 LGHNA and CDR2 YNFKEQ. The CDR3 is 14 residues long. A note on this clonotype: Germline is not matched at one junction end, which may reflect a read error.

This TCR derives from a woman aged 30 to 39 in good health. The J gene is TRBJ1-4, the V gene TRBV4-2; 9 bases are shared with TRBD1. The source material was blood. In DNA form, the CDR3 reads TGTGCCAGCAGCCGGGGACAGGGTTCTGAAAAACGGTTTTTT. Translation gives CASSRGQGSEKRFF.